This TCR beta chain came from a study of T cells after somatic rescue of genetic block. Some clones are missing from TCRdb's copy, which holds only in-frame ones; the method was immunoSEQ multiplex PCR. The sample has about 63,000 clones, 92% seen once. V lost 6 bases and J 1 base, leaving 9 bases between the germline ends. This CDR3 has 13 residues. Germline V gives CDR1 MNHEY, CDR2 SMNVEV (reference sequence). Material: peripheral blood mononuclear cells (PBMCs). The V and J genes are TRBV27 and TRBJ1-1; D gene uncertain. The clonotype comes from a man aged 40-49 years. The CDR3 sequence: CASRRGRNTEAFF. The CDR3 coding sequence is TGTGCCAGCAGGCGAGGGCGGAACACTGAAGCTTTCTTT.